One and the same sample provided the 15 T cell receptor beta chains below, sequenced in a study of T cells in narcolepsy. The repertoire was sequenced with immunoSEQ multiplex PCR; TCRdb's copy has only in-frame clones and lacks some. The table records about 32,000 clones, 79% of them present only once. Sequencing was carried out using memory (CD45RA-) CD4+ T cells from blood. These receptor sequences come from a human donor in good health.

This clone has just a few counts. The V gene is TRBV9, the J gene TRBJ1-4; D not certain. The CDR3 totals 16 residues. V gave up 0 bases and J gave up 8 bases, with 17 bases separating them. Germline V gene sequence: CDR1 SGDLS, CDR2 YYNGEE. CDR3 residues: CASSVVGWGAGEKLFF. DNA of the CDR3: TGTGCCAGCAGCGTAGTAGGTTGGGGTGCTGGCGAAAAACTGTTTTTT.

V usage is TRBV5-6 and J usage is TRBJ1-1; D perhaps matches TRBD1 (6 bases). Trimming took 0 bases from V and 2 from J, leaving 14 bases between them. The CDR3 has 16 residues. The germline V gene has CDR1 SGHDT and CDR2 YYEEEE. CDR3 coding DNA: TGTGCCAGCAGCTTGGGGGGGGGCAGAACAAACACTGAAGCTTTCTTT. It yields the protein CASSLGGGRTNTEAFF.

The V and J genes are TRBV19 and TRBJ2-7; 7 nucleotides align to TRBD1. Germline assignment: CDR1 LNHDA and CDR2 SQIVND (reference sequence). This CDR3 comprises 14 residues. The ends lost 5 bases at V and 3 bases at J; junction bases unmatched: 7. CDR3 nucleotide sequence: TGTGCCAGTAGTGCGGACAGGACACTCTACGAGCAGTACTTC. Its protein product is CASSADRTLYEQYF.

This rearrangement joins TRBV5-4 to TRBJ2-5, with D hard to call. The CDR3 extends over 11 amino acids. The germline gives CDR1 SGHNT, CDR2 YYREEE (reference sequence). Trimming removed 4 bases from V and 5 bases from J, with 6 bases in between. The CDR3 coding sequence is TGTGCCAGCAGCCCTCGGGAGACCCAGTACTTC. Amino acid sequence: CASSPRETQYF.

This chain connects TRBV18 to TRBJ1-2; 8 bases are a match to TRBD1. Per the germline V gene, CDR1 is KGHSH and CDR2 is LQKENI. J was trimmed by 6 bases and V by 3 bases; bases with no gene match: 9. The CDR3 runs 15 residues. CDR3 residues: CASSPPPDRVHGYTF. CDR3 DNA sequence: TGTGCCAGCTCACCCCCGCCGGACAGGGTCCATGGCTACACCTTC.

This chain joins TRBV5-1 and TRBJ2-2; 7 bases map to TRBD1. In germline, CDR1 is SGHRS, CDR2 YFSETQ. The V gene end was trimmed by 4 bases and the J gene end by 2 bases; junction bases not matched to a gene: 8. The CDR3 loop spans 16 amino acids. The CDR3 sequence is CASSPQGFLNTGELFF. CDR3 DNA sequence: TGCGCCAGCAGCCCACAGGGGTTTCTAAACACCGGGGAGCTGTTTTTT. Full variable domain (missing parts from reference TRBV5-1 and TRBJ2-2): KAGVTQTPRYLIKTRGQQVTLSCSPISGHRSVSWYQQTPGQGLQFLFEYFSETQRNKGNFPGRFSGRQFSNSRSEMNVSTLELGDSALYLCASSPQGFLNTGELFFGEGSRLTVL.

The V and J genes are TRBV27 and TRBJ1-5, with 8 positions matching TRBD1. Germline V gives CDR1 MNHEY, CDR2 SMNVEV (reference sequence). This CDR3 comprises 13 residues. The trim removed 3 bases at V and 9 bases at J, leaving 4 bases unmatched. Here the CDR3 DNA reads TGTGCCAGCAGTTTCGACAGGGGCCGGCCCCAGCATTTT. Amino acids: CASSFDRGRPQHF.

The rearrangement uses TRBV6-6 and TRBJ2-7; 9 bases are shared with TRBD1. The V and J ends lost 5 bases and 4 bases, in that order; junction bases with no gene match: 9. Looked up from germline, CDR1 is MNHNY and CDR2 is SVGAGI (reference sequence). This CDR3 has 15 amino acids. The CDR3 DNA follows: TGTGCCAGCAGTCCCCGGGACAGGGCGACGTACGAGCAGTACTTC. Protein product: CASSPRDRATYEQYF.

The CDR3 is CASMTAHDTEAFF. The CDR3 DNA reads as TGTGCCAGCATGACAGCTCATGACACTGAAGCTTTCTTT. V gene TRBV6-5 combines with J gene TRBJ1-1; tentatively, D is TRBD1 (5 bases). Trimming removed 7 bases from V and 3 bases from J, with 12 bases in between. Germline V gene sequence: CDR1 MNHEY, CDR2 SVGAGI. The CDR3 covers 13 residues.

For the CDR3, the DNA is TGTGCCAGCAGCTTTAGACCCCGGGTTGGGTCCCTTATCCAAGAGACCCAGTACTTC. Its protein product is CASSFRPRVGSLIQETQYF. J is TRBJ2-5 and V is TRBV7-2; the D is unclear. The germline gives CDR1 SGHTA, CDR2 FQGNSA. With 3 bases removed from V and 1 base from J, the gap between germline ends came to 24 bases. The CDR3 totals 19 residues.

V is TRBV19 and J is TRBJ2-1, with D maybe TRBD2 (6 bases). Looked up from germline, CDR1 is LNHDA and CDR2 is SQIVND (reference sequence). Deletions cut 7 bases from V and 4 bases from J, with 20 bases between. This CDR3 is 16 amino acids long. This CDR3 is CASTPRWGSGYNEQFF. The CDR3 DNA reads TGTGCCAGTACGCCGAGGTGGGGGAGCGGGTACAATGAGCAGTTCTTC. The complete variable domain, with remaining parts taken from reference TRBV19 and TRBJ2-1, reads DGGITQSPKYLFRKEGQNVTLSCEQNLNHDAMYWYRQDPGQGLRLIYYSQIVNDFQKGDIAEGYSVSREKKESFPLTVTSAQKNPTAFYLCASTPRWGSGYNEQFFGPGTRLTVL.

The CDR3 protein is CASSIVGLPPDTQYF. DNA for the CDR3: TGTGCCAGTAGTATAGTGGGACTCCCACCAGATACGCAGTATTTT. The rearrangement uses TRBV19 and TRBJ2-3, with a possible D match to TRBD2 (6 bases). CDR1 is LNHDA, CDR2 SQIVND, per germline (reference sequence). The V end was cut by 1 base, the J end by 4 bases, with 12 bases between. This CDR3 spans 15 amino acids.

The chain recombines TRBV5-1 with TRBJ2-7; 7 positions agree with TRBD1. CDR1 is SGHRS, CDR2 YFSETQ, per germline. The CDR3 covers 15 residues. Losses at the gene ends were 1 base for V and 2 bases for J; bases not matched to a gene: 6. CDR3 nucleotide sequence: TGCGCCAGCAGCTTGAGGATTGGGACAGCCTACGAGCAGTACTTC. It specifies CASSLRIGTAYEQYF.

This clone was seen just once. This sequence joins TRBV5-6 and TRBJ1-6; D is uncertain. Trimming left V 1 base short and J 4 bases short, with 6 bases between. The length of the CDR3 is 14 residues. The germline CDR1 and CDR2 sequences are SGHDT and YYEEEE. CDR3 in amino acids: CASSLIQYNSPLHF. The CDR3 DNA reads TGTGCCAGCAGCTTGATCCAGTATAATTCACCCCTCCACTTT.

The V call is TRBV2, the J call TRBJ2-1, with 12 nucleotides matching TRBD2. V lost 7 bases, J lost 9 bases, and 10 bases stayed unmatched. CDR1 and CDR2 (germline): SNHLY, FYNNEI. This CDR3 spans 15 amino acids. CDR3 DNA: TGTGCCAGCAAGTTGGGGCTAGCGGGAGGGGTTGAGCAGTTCTTC. Encoded protein: CASKLGLAGGVEQFF.